The 9 T cell receptor beta chains in this list originate from one sample, sequenced in a study of T cell responses to AZD1222 COVID-19 vaccine. Method: immunoSEQ multiplex PCR; TCRdb's copy keeps in-frame clones and lacks some. The sample contains 110,000 to 150,000 clones, over 80% of which appear only once. The sequencing here drew on peripheral blood, taken 28 days after the second AZD1222 dose. These receptor sequences come from an adult who received the AZD1222 COVID-19 vaccine.

This clone was observed once. The CDR3 DNA follows: TGCGCCAGCAGCCAAGATCATCGGGGAGTCACTGAAGCTTTCTTT. Amino acid sequence: CASSQDHRGVTEAFF. This chain links TRBV4-3 with TRBJ1-1; D is uncertain. This CDR3 spans 15 amino acids. Trimming left V 0 bases short and J 4 bases short, with 12 bases between. Per the germline V gene, CDR1 is LGHNA and CDR2 is YSLEER.

The gene calls are TRBV6-5 and TRBJ1-1; D is undetermined. The germline V and J ends were trimmed by 5 bases and 2 bases, with 15 bases remaining between them. The length of the CDR3 is 15 residues. Germline-derived CDR1 and CDR2 are MNHEY and SVGAGI. The CDR3 nucleotides are TGTGCCAGCAGTCCACCGGTCGGTGCCAACACTGAAGCTTTCTTT. Encoded protein: CASSPPVGANTEAFF.

V usage is TRBV6-2 or TRBV6-3 and J usage is TRBJ2-1, with 9 bases identical to TRBD1. The ends lost 3 bases at V and 3 bases at J; junction bases unmatched: 3. The CDR3 has 15 residues. Germline V gene data show CDR1 as MNHEY and CDR2 as SVGEGT. The chain's CDR3 is CASSYTGQGYNEQFF. The CDR3 nucleotides are TGTGCCAGCAGTTATACGGGACAGGGCTACAATGAGCAGTTCTTC.

In its sample, this clone was seen once. The chain employs TRBV7-9 and TRBJ1-3; D is possibly TRBD1 (5 bases). Germline-derived CDR1 and CDR2 are SEHNR and FQNEAQ (reference sequence). The CDR3 spans 16 residues. The V gene lost 1 base and the J gene lost 0 bases, with 10 bases spanning the gap. The CDR3 region is CASSLEGTPSGNTIYF. The CDR3 nucleotides are TGTGCCAGCAGCTTAGAGGGGACTCCCTCTGGAAACACCATATATTTT.

The CDR3 region is CATSTLDRDQHGYTF. The CDR3 bases are TGTGCCACCAGCACCTTGGACAGGGATCAGCATGGCTACACCTTC. V is TRBV15 and J is TRBJ1-2, with 8 bases identical to TRBD1. Per the germline V gene, CDR1 is LNHNV and CDR2 is YYDKDF (reference sequence). The V gene end was trimmed by 4 bases and the J gene end by 6 bases; junction bases not matched to a gene: 10. CDR3 length: 15 amino acids.

The chain uses TRBV5-6 and TRBJ2-1, with D hard to call. Germline CDR1 and CDR2: SGHDT and YYEEEE. With 0 bases removed from V and 7 bases from J, the gap between germline ends came to 5 bases. This CDR3 contains 12 residues. The CDR3 DNA reads TGTGCCAGCAGCTTGGTACGTAATGAGCAGTTCTTC. It translates to CASSLVRNEQFF.

The J gene is TRBJ2-1, the V gene TRBV30; 10 nucleotides match TRBD2. CDR3 length equals 18 residues. Trimming removed 1 base from V and 2 bases from J; junction bases left unmatched: 11. The germline V gene has CDR1 GTSNPN and CDR2 SVGIG (reference sequence). Here the CDR3 reads CAWSGGAGGPMAYNEQFF. CDR3 sequence (DNA): TGTGCCTGGAGTGGAGGAGCGGGAGGGCCGATGGCCTACAATGAGCAGTTCTTC.

Only one count was recorded for this clone. V and J are TRBV7-9 and TRBJ2-3, with a tentative D call TRBD2 (7 bases). The CDR3 is made up of 16 amino acids. In germline, CDR1 is SEHNR, CDR2 FQNEAQ (reference sequence). V was clipped by 8 bases and J by 2 bases, with 20 bases between them. Here the CDR3 reads CASVLRGGGPTDTQYF. CDR3 coding DNA: TGTGCCAGCGTCCTTAGGGGGGGTGGACCCACAGATACGCAGTATTTT.

This chain joins TRBV29-1 and TRBJ1-2; D is ambiguous. The CDR3 contains 11 residues. Deletions cut 4 bases from V and 7 bases from J, with 10 bases between. Looked up from germline, CDR1 is SQVTM and CDR2 is ANQGSEA. CDR3: CSVVGVVGYTF. In DNA, the CDR3 is TGCAGCGTTGTTGGGGTCGTTGGCTACACCTTC.